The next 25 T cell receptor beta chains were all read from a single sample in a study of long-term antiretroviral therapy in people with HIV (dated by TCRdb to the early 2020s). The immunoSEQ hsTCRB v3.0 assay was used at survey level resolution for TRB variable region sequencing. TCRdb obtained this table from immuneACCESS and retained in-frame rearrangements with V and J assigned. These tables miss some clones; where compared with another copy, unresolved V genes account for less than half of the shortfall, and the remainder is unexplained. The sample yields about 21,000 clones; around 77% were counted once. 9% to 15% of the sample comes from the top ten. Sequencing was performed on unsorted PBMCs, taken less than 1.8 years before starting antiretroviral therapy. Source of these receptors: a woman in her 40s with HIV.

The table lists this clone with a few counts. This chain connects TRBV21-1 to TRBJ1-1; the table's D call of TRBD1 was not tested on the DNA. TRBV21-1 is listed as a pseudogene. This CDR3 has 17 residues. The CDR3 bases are TGTGCCAGCAGCAAAGGGAAAAACAGGGGGTTAGACACTGAAGCTTTCTTT. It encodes CASSKGKNRGLDTEAFF.

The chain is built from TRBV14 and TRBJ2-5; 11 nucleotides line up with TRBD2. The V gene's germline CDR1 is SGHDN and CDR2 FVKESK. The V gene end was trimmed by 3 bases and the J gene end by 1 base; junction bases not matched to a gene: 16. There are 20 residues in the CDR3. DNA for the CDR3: TGTGCCAGCAGCCAGCCCTCAACACTAGCGGGAGCGGATGCCCAAGAGACCCAGTACTTC. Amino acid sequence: CASSQPSTLAGADAQETQYF. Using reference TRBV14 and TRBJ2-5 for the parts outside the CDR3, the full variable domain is EAGVTQFPSHSVIEKGQTVTLRCDPISGHDNLYWYRRVMGKEIKFLLHFVKESKQDESGMPNNRFLAERTGGTYSTLKVQPAELEDSGVYFCASSQPSTLAGADAQETQYFGPGTRLLVL.

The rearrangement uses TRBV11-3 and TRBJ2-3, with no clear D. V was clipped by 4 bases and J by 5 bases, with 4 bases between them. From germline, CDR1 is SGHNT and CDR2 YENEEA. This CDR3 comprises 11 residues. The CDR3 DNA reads TGTGCCAGCAGCTACGGAGATACGCAGTATTTT. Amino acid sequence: CASSYGDTQYF.

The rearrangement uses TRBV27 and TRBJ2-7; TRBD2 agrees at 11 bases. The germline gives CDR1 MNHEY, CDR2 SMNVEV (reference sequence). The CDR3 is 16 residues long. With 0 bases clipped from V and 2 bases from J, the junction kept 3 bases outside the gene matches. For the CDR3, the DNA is TGTGCCAGCAGTTTATCGGGACTAGCGGTAACCTACGAGCAGTACTTC. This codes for CASSLSGLAVTYEQYF.

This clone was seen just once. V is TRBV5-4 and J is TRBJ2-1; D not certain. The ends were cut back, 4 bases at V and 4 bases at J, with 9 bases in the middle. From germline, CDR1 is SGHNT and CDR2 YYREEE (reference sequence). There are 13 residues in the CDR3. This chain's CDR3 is CASSATSYNEQFF. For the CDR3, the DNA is TGTGCCAGCAGCGCGACAAGTTACAATGAGCAGTTCTTC.

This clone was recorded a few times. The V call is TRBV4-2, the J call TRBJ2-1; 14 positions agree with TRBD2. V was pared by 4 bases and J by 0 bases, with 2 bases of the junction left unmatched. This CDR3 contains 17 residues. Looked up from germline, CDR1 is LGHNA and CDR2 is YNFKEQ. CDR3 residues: CASSLGTSGSSYNEQFF. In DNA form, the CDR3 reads TGTGCCAGCAGCCTCGGGACTAGCGGGAGCTCCTACAATGAGCAGTTCTTC.

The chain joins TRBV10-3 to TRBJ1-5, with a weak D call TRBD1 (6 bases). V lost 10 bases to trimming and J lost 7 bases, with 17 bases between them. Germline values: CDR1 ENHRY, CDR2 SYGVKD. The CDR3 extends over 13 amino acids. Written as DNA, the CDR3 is TGTGCCAACTCACAGGGCAAAGGGCAGCCCCAGCATTTT. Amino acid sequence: CANSQGKGQPQHF.

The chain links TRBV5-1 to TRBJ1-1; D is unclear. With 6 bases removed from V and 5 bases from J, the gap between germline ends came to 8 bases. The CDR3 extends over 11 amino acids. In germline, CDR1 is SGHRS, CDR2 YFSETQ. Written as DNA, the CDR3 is TGCGCCAGCAATACGGGAACTGAAGCTTTCTTT. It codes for CASNTGTEAFF.

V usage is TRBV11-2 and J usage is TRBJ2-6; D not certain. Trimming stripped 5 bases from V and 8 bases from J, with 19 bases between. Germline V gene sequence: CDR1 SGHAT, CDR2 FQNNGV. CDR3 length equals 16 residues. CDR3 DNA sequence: TGTGCCAGCAGCCACGGACGGAAGGCTTCCTCCAACGTCCTGACTTTC. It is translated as CASSHGRKASSNVLTF.

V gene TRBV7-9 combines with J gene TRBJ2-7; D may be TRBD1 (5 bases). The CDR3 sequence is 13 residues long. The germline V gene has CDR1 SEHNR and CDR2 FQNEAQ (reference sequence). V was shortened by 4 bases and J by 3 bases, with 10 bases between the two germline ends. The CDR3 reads CASSSSQGYEQYF. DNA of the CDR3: TGTGCCAGCAGCTCCTCTCAGGGCTACGAGCAGTACTTC.

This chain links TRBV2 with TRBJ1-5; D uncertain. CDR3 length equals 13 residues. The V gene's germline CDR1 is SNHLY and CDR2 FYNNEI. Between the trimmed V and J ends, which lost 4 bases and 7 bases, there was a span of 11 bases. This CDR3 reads CASSVESEQPQHF. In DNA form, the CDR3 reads TGTGCCAGCAGTGTAGAGTCCGAACAGCCCCAGCATTTT.

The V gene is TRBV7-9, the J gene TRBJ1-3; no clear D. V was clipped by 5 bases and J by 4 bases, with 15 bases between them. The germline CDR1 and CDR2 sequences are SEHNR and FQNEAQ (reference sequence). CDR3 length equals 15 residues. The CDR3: CASSPLLGSGNTIYF. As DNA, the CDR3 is TGTGCCAGCAGCCCCCTTTTGGGGTCCGGAAACACCATATATTTT.

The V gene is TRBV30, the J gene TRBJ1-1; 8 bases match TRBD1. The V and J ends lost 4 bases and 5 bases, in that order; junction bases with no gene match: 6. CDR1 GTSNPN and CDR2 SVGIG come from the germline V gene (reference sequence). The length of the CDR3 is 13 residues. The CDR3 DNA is TGTGCCTGGACTTTTCAGGGGGCGACTGAAGCTTTCTTT. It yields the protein CAWTFQGATEAFF.

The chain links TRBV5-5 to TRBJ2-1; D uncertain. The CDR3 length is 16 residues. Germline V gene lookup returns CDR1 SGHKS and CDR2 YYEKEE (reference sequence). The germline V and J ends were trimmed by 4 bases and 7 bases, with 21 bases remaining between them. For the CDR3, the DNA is TGTGCCAGCAGCCCATTCGAGGCTATGTCTTCGAATGAGCAGTTCTTC. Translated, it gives CASSPFEAMSSNEQFF.

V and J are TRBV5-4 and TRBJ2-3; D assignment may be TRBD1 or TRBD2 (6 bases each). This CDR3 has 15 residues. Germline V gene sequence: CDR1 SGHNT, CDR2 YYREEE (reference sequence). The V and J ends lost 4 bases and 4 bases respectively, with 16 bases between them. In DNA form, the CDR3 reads TGTGCCAGCAGCCCTGGGGGGCCTGGGGCAGATACGCAGTATTTT. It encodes CASSPGGPGADTQYF.

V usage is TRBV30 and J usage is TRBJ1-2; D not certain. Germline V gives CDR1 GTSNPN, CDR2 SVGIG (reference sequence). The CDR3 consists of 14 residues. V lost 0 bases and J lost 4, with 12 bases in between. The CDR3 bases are TGTGCCTGGAGTGTGGCATCTCCCGTCTATGGCTACACCTTC. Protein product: CAWSVASPVYGYTF.

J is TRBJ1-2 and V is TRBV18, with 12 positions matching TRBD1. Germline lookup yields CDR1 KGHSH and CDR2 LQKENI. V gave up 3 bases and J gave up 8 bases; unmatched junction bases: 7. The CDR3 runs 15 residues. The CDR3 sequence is CASSPPGTGGVGYTF. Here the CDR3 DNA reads TGTGCCAGCTCACCGCCCGGGACAGGGGGCGTGGGCTACACCTTC.

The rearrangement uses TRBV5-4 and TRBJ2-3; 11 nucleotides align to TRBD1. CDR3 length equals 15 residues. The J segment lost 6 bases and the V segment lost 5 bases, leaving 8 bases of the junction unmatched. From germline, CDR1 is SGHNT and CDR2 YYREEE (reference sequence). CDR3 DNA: TGTGCCAGCAGTCTGCCGGGACAGGGGGAGGATACGCAGTATTTT. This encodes CASSLPGQGEDTQYF.

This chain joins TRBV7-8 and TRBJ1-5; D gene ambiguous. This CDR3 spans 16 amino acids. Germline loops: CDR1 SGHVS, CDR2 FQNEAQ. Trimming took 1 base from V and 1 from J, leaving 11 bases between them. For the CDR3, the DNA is TGTGCCAGCAGCTTAGGCCATCAGAGGAGCAATCAGCCCCAGCATTTT. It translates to CASSLGHQRSNQPQHF.

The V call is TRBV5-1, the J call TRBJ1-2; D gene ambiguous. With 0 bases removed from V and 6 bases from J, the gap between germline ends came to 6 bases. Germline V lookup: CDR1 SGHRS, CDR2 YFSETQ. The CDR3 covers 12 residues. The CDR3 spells CASSLDGNGYTF. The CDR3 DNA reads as TGCGCCAGCAGCTTGGACGGGAATGGCTACACCTTC.

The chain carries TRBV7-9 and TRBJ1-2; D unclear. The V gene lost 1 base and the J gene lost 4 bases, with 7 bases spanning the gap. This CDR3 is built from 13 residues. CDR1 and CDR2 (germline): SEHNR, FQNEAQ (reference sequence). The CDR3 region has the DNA TGTGCCAGCAGCTTAGGGGCTATCTATGGCTACACCTTC. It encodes CASSLGAIYGYTF.

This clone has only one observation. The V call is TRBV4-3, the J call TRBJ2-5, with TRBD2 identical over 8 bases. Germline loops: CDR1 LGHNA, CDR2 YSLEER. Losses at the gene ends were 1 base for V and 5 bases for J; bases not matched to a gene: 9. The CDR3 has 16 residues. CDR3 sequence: CASSQVYGGAQETQYF. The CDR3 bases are TGCGCCAGCAGCCAAGTGTACGGGGGGGCCCAGGAGACCCAGTACTTC.

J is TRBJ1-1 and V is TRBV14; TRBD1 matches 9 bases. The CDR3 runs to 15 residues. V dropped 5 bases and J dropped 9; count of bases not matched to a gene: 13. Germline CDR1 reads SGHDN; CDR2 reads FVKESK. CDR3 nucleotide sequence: TGTGCCAGCAGCAAGACAGGGGGGACTTCCTACAAAGCTTTCTTT. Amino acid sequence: CASSKTGGTSYKAFF. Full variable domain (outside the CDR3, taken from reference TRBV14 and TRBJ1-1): EAGVTQFPSHSVIEKGQTVTLRCDPISGHDNLYWYRRVMGKEIKFLLHFVKESKQDESGMPNNRFLAERTGGTYSTLKVQPAELEDSGVYFCASSKTGGTSYKAFFGQGTRLTVV.

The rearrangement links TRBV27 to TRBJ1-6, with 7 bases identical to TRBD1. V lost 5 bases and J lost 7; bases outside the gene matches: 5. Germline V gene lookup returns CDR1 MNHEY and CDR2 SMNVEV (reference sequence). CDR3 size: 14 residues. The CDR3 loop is CASSTIGGNSPLHF. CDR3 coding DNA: TGTGCCAGCAGTACAATAGGGGGCAATTCACCCCTCCACTTT.

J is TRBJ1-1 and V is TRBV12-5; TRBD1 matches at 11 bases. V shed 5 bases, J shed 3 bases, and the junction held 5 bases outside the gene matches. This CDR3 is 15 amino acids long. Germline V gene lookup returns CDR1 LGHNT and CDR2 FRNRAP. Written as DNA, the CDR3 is TGTGCTAGTGGTCCGGACAGGGGGCGGTACACTGAAGCTTTCTTT. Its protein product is CASGPDRGRYTEAFF.